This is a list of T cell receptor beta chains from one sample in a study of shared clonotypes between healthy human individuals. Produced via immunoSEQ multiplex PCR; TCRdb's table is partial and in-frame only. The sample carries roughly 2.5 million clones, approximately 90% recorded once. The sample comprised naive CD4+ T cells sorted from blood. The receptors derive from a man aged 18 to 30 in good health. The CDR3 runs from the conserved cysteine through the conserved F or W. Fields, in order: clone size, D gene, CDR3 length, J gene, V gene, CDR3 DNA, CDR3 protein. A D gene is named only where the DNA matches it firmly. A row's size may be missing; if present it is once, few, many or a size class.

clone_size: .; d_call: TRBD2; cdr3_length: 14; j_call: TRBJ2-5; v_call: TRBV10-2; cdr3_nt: TGCGCCAGCACCGAAATAGCGGGAGTAGAGACCCAGTACTTC; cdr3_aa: CASTEIAGVETQYF
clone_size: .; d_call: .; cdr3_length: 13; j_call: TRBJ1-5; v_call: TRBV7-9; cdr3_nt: TGTGCCAGCAGCGGGACCTCTAATCAGCCCCAGCATTTT; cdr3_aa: CASSGTSNQPQHF
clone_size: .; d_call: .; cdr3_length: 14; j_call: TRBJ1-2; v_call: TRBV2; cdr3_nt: TGTGCAAGCAATACAGGGCTAATTAACTATGGCTACACCTTC; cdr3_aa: CASNTGLINYGYTF
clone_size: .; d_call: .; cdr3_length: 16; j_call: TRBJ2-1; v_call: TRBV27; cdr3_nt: TGTGCCAGCAACCGAGGGACTGGAGGGGCCTACAATGAGCAGTTCTTC; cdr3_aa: CASNRGTGGAYNEQFF
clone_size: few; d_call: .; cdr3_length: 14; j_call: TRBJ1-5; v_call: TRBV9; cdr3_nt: TGTGCCAGCAGCGTAGACCATGTGGGTCAGCCCCAGCATTTT; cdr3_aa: CASSVDHVGQPQHF
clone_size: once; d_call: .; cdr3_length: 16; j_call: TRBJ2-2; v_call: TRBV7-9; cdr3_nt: TGTGCCAGCAGCTTAGCCGGGGACGGATACACCGGGGAGCTGTTTTTT; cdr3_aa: CASSLAGDGYTGELFF
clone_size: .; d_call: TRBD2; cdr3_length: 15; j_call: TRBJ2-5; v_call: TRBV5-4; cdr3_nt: TGTGCCAGCAGCTCCGCCGGGGGAGGGATGGAGACCCAGTACTTC; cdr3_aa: CASSSAGGGMETQYF
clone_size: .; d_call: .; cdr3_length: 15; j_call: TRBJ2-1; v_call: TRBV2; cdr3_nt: TGTGCCAGCAGTGAACTGGGGGCCGCCTACAATGAGCAGTTCTTC; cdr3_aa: CASSELGAAYNEQFF
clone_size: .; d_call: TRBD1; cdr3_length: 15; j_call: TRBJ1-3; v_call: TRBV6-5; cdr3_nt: TGTGCCAGCAGACGCGGACAGGGAAAAGGAAACACCATATATTTT; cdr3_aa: CASRRGQGKGNTIYF
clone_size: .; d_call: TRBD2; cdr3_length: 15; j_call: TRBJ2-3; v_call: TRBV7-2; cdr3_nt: TGTGCCAGCAGCTTAGTTAGCGGGACCGCAGATACGCAGTATTTT; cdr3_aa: CASSLVSGTADTQYF
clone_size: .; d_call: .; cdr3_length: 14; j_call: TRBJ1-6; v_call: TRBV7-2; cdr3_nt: TGTGCCAGCACCCTGCAGGGGTATAATTCACCCCTCCACTTT; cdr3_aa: CASTLQGYNSPLHF
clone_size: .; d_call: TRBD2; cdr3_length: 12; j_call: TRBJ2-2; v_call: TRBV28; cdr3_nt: TGTGCCAGCAGCACTAGCGGTTGGGAACTGTTTTTT; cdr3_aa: CASSTSGWELFF
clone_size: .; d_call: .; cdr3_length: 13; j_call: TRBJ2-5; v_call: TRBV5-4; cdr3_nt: TGTGCCAGCAGCCCCCCTACTCAAGAGACCCAGTACTTC; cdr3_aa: CASSPPTQETQYF
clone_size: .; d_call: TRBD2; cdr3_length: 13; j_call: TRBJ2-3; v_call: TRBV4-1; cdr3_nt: TGCGCCAGCAGCCAAGGCCTACTAGCGGCGCAATATTTT; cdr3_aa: CASSQGLLAAQYF
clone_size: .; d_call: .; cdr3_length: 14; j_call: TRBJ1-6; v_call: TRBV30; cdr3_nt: TGTGCCTGGATGCGTGAGGGTTGGGATTCACCCCTCCACTTT; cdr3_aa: CAWMREGWDSPLHF
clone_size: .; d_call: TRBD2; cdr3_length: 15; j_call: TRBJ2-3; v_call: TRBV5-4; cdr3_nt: TGTGCCAGCAGTACTAGCGGGGGCTACACAGATACGCAGTATTTT; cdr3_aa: CASSTSGGYTDTQYF